Shown below are 4 T cell receptor beta chains from a single sample sequenced in a study of cytomegalovirus exposure and HLA in healthy donors. Both 60 Vbeta primers and 13 Jbeta primers went into the PCR. Assay used: immunoSEQ multiplex PCR; TCRdb lists only in-frame clones, some missing. The profile shows some 100,000 clones, roughly 83% of them singletons. The sample consisted of PBMCs. Source of these receptors: a female donor in good health and CMV-seropositive.

This sequence joins TRBV2 and TRBJ1-2; 7 bases fit TRBD1. The CDR3 loop spans 15 amino acids. Per germline, CDR1 SNHLY and CDR2 FYNNEI. Trimming cost V 1 base and J 5 bases; bases outside gene matches: 7. CDR3 DNA sequence: TGTGCCAGCAGTGAAGGCGGGACAGCTCTTTATGGCTACACCTTC. It specifies CASSEGGTALYGYTF.

The rearrangement joins TRBV18 to TRBJ2-1, with 10 nucleotides matching TRBD2. The V segment lost 3 bases and the J segment 12 bases; nucleotides outside the gene matches: 8. CDR3 length: 14 residues. CDR1 is KGHSH and CDR2 is LQKENI in the germline V gene. The CDR3 loop is CASSPGLAGEGQFF. The CDR3 region has the DNA TGTGCCAGCTCACCGGGCCTAGCGGGAGAGGGGCAGTTCTTC.

The chain couples TRBV7-9 to TRBJ1-2, with 10 bases aligning to TRBD1. Unmatched junction bases numbered 5, after V lost 4 bases and J lost 6 bases. This CDR3 region has 14 residues. Looked up from germline, CDR1 is SEHNR and CDR2 is FQNEAQ (reference sequence). The CDR3 loop is CASSSPGTGDGYTF. CDR3 nucleotides: TGTGCCAGCAGCTCCCCCGGGACAGGGGATGGCTACACCTTC.

The rearrangement joins TRBV4-2 to TRBJ1-5; 8 bases align to TRBD1. Germline assignment: CDR1 LGHNA and CDR2 YNFKEQ. With V trimmed by 1 base and J by 3 bases, 20 bases remained unmatched. The CDR3 runs 21 residues. CDR3 DNA sequence: TGTGCCAGCAGCCAAGTGGAGGGAGGGACAGGACGAATCCTTCACAATCAGCCCCAGCATTTT. Encoded protein: CASSQVEGGTGRILHNQPQHF.